This T cell receptor beta chain was identified in a study of human T cells and chemical hapten exposure. The table lists this clonotype with a few counts. This CDR3 is built from 15 residues. Looked up from germline, CDR1 is SGHRS and CDR2 is YFSETQ. V lost 3 bases, J lost 7 bases, and 11 bases stayed unmatched. Via MiXCR, TCRdb re-called the RACE reads, giving one row per CDR3 protein. The table records approximately 350,000 distinct CDR3 sequences, roughly 6% of them present only once. Sample time point: patch test 2, 6 weeks after DPC sensitization. Specified treatment: therapeutic diphenylcyclopropenone sensitization with weekly scalp DPC.

The chain uses TRBV5-1 and TRBJ2-5; 8 positions agree with TRBD1. This receptor was identified in a woman younger than 30 with alopecia areata. Some clones in this sample may be carry-over from other donors' samples. Sequencing used whole blood, obtained in connection with sensitization to the hapten diphenylcyclopropenone (DPC). CDR3 residues: CASSSDGDRLLTQYF. The CDR3 nucleotides read TGCGCCAGCAGCTCCGACGGGGACAGGCTTCTGACCCAGTACTTC. The full variable domain, with the rest looked up from reference TRBV5-1 and TRBJ2-5, is KAGVTQTPRYLIKTRGQQVTLSCSPISGHRSVSWYQQTPGQGLQFLFEYFSETQRNKGNFPGRFSGRQFSNSRSEMNVSTLELGDSALYLCASSSDGDRLLTQYFGPGTRLLVL.